The clone carrying this T cell receptor beta chain was recorded at least ten times. Its antigen is currently unknown. The data were taken from a study of identical twins. The germline V gene encodes CDR1 DFQATT and CDR2 SNEGSKA (reference sequence). V was trimmed by 2 bases and J by 6 bases, leaving 11 bases between them. The CDR3 loop spans 13 amino acids. Study-wide results and limits: In cord blood, abundant beta clonotypes had fewer insertions; memory showed no trend.

A template switching step contributed a universal primer site, while unique molecular identifiers were present in the cDNA. From the 5' RACE reads, TCRdb called clonotypes with MiXCR, one entry per CDR3 protein. The sample records approximately 690,000 distinct CDR3 sequences, less than 7% being singletons. Source material: naive T cells sorted from blood. The TCR was taken from a man aged 18 to 30 in good health. The rearrangement joins TRBV20-1 to TRBJ2-1; D gene uncertain. The CDR3 sequence: CSARRRGFNEQFF. The CDR3 bases are TGCAGTGCTAGACGAAGAGGATTCAATGAGCAGTTCTTC.